This T cell receptor beta chain is from a study of shared clonotypes between healthy human individuals. Study summary: CD4 naive and CD4 memory each took three plates per donor, while CD8 naive took two and CD8 memory one. General study points: Sequencing depth was a factor that was expected to affect clonotype sharing among donors. Naive subsets generally had larger estimated richness than memory subsets. Generation probability values for non-shared clonotypes were lower than those for clonotypes shared by all four donors.

The naive CD8 fraction comprised CD45RO-negative cells positively selected for CCR7 and excluded terminally differentiated effector memory CD45RA+ cells. Generated by immunoSEQ multiplex PCR, the TCRdb table keeps only in-frame clones and is missing some. The data contain around 1.9 million clones, 93% of them singletons. This clone appeared once. What it recognizes is unknown. The sample has other DNA sequences that encode this CDR3 too. Germline V gene sequence: CDR1 PRHDT, CDR2 FYEKMQ (reference sequence). This CDR3 is 13 amino acids long. The V and J ends lost 5 bases and 0 bases respectively, with 6 bases between them.

The sequence derives from a young man in good health. Some clones in this sample may be carry-over from other donors' samples. The sample was naive CD8+ T cells from PBMCs. This rearrangement joins TRBV13 to TRBJ2-3; D unclear. CDR3 sequence (DNA): TGTGCCAGCAGCCCCCCTAGCACAGATACGCAGTATTTT. Translated: CASSPPSTDTQYF.